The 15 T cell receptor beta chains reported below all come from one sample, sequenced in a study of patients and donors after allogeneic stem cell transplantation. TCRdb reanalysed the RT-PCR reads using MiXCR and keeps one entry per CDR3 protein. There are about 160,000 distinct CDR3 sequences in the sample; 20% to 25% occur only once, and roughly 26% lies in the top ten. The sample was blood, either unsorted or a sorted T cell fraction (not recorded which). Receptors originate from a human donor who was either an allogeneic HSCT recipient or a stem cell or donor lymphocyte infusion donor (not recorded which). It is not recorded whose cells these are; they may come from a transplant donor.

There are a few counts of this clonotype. The CDR3 here is CATSDPGQAPYGYTF. The DNA of the CDR3 is TGTGCCACCAGTGACCCGGGACAGGCCCCTTATGGCTACACCTTC. The chain links TRBV24-1 to TRBJ1-2, with 8 nucleotides matching TRBD1. With 4 bases clipped from V and 5 bases from J, the junction kept 8 bases outside the gene matches. This CDR3 comprises 15 residues. The germline CDR1 and CDR2 sequences are KGHDR and SFDVKD.

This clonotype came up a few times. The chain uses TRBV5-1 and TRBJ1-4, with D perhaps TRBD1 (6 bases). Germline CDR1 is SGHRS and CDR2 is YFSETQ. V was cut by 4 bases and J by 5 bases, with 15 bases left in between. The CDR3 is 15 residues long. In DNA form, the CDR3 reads TGCGCCAGCAGCCACGGGACAAGTCCGAATGAAAAACTGTTTTTT. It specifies CASSHGTSPNEKLFF.

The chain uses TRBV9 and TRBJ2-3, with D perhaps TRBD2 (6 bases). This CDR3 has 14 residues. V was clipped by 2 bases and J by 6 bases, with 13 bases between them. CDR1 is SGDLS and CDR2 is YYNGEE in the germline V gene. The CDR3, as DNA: TGTGCCAGCAGCGTCGGGAGCCGGCGGGATACGCAGTATTTT. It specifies CASSVGSRRDTQYF.

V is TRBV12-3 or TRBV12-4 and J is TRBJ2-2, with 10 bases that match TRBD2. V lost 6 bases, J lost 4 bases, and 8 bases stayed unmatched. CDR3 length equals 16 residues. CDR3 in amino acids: CASRPLAGVFTGELFF. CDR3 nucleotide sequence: TGTGCCAGCAGACCTCTAGCGGGAGTTTTCACCGGGGAGCTGTTTTTT.

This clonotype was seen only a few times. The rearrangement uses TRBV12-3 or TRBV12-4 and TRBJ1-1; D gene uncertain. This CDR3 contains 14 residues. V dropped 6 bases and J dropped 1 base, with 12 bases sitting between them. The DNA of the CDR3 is TGTGCCAGCAGGCCCGGGCCCCCGAACACTGAAGCTTTCTTT. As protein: CASRPGPPNTEAFF.

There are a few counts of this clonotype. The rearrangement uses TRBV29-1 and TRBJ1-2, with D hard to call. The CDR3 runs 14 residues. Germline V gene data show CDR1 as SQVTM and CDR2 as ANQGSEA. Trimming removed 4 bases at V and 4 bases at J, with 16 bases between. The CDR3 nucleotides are TGCAGCGTTGTGACGAGCCCACCTGGCTATGGCTACACCTTC. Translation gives CSVVTSPPGYGYTF. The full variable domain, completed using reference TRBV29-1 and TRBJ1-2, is SAVISQKPSRDICQRGTSLTIQCQVDSQVTMMFWYRQQPGQSLTLIATANQGSEATYESGFVIDKFPISRPNLTFSTLTVSNMSPEDSSIYLCSVVTSPPGYGYTFGSGTRLTVV.

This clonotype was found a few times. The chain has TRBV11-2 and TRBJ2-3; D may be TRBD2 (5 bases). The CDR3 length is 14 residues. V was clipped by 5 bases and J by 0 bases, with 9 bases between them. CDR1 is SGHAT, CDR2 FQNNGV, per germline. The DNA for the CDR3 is TGTGCCAGCAGCACGCGGGTTAGCACAGATACGCAGTATTTT. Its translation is CASSTRVSTDTQYF.

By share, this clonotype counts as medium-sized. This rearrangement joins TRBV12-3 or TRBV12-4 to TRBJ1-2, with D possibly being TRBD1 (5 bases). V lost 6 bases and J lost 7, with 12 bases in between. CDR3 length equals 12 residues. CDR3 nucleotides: TGTGCCAGCAGGGGGGAACTGGGTGGCTACACCTTC. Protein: CASRGELGGYTF.

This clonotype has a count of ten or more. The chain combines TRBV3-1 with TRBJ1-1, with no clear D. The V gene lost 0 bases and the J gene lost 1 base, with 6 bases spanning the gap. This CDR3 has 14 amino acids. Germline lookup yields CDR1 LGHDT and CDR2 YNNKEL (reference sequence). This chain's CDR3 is CASSQDTPNTEAFF. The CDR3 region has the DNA TGTGCCAGCAGCCAAGACACCCCGAACACTGAAGCTTTCTTT.

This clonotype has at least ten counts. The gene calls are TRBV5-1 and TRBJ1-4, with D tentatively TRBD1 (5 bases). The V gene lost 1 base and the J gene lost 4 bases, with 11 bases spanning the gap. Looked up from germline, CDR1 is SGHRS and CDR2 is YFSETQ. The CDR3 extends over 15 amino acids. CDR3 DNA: TGCGCCAGCAGCTTGAGGGACGGCTTTAATGAAAAACTGTTTTTT. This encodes CASSLRDGFNEKLFF.

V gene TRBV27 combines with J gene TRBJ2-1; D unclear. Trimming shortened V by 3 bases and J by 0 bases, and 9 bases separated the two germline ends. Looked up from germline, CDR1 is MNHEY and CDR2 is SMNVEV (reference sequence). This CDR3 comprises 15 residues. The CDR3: CASSFSLSSYNEQFF. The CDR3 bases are TGTGCCAGCAGTTTTTCCCTGAGCTCCTACAATGAGCAGTTCTTC.

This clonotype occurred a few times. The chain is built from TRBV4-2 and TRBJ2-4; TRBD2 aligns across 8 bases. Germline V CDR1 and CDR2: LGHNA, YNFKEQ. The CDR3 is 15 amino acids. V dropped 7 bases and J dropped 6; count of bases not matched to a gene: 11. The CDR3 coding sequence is TGTGCCAGCACCCACTGGCTGAGCGGGGGAAACATTCAGTACTTC. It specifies CASTHWLSGGNIQYF.

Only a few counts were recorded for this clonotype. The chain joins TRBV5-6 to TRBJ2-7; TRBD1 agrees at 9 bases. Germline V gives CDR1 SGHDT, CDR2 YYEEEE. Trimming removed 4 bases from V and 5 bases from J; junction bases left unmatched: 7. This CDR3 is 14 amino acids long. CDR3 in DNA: TGTGCCAGCAGCCATGGACAGGGGATAGACGAGCAGTACTTC. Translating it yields CASSHGQGIDEQYF.

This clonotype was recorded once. CDR3 loop: CASSLFPGKRRGGELFF. CDR3 DNA sequence: TGTGCCAGCAGCTTATTCCCAGGGAAAAGACGGGGCGGGGAGCTGTTTTTT. V gene TRBV11-1 combines with J gene TRBJ2-2; the D call may be TRBD1 or TRBD2 (5 bases each). Germline V gives CDR1 SGHAT, CDR2 FQDESV (reference sequence). The CDR3 has 17 amino acids. V was clipped by 2 bases and J by 7 bases, with 20 bases between them.

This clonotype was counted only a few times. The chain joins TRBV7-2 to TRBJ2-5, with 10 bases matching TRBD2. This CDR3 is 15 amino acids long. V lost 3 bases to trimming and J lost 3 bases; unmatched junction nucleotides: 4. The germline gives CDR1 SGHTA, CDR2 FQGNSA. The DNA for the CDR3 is TGTGCCAGCAGCTTCTTTCTAGCGGGGGAAGAGACCCAGTACTTC. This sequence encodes CASSFFLAGEETQYF.